A selection of T cell receptor beta chains follows, all from one sample in a study of T cell responses to AZD1222 COVID-19 vaccine. Clones were sequenced by immunoSEQ multiplex PCR, and TCRdb holds only the in-frame ones, with some missing. The table records 100,000 to 150,000 clones, approximately 90% of them present only once. This sample comprised peripheral blood, obtained 28 days after the second AZD1222 dose. These TCRs come from an adult who received the AZD1222 COVID-19 vaccine. The CDR3 runs from the conserved cysteine through the conserved F or W. D genes are given only for firm matches. Expanded clones get a size class; other rows say once, few or many, or leave the size out.

D gene	V gene	clone size	J gene	CDR3 DNA	CDR3 protein
TRBD2	TRBV28	once	TRBJ2-5	TGTGCCAGCAGTCCCACAAAGCGGGAGGGAGTGGAGACCCAGTACTTC	CASSPTKREGVETQYF
.	TRBV7-9	.	TRBJ1-5	TGTGCCAGCAGCTTTGCCTCGCCGAGTGGGCTCGGTCAGCCCCAGCATTTT	CASSFASPSGLGQPQHF
.	TRBV3-1/TRBV3-2	.	TRBJ2-4	TGTGCCAGCAGCCCAGGAATCAAAAACATTCAGTACTTC	CASSPGIKNIQYF
TRBD2	TRBV4-3	.	TRBJ2-7	TGCGCCAGCAGCGCCGGGACTAGCGGCTACGAGCAGTACTTC	CASSAGTSGYEQYF
TRBD2	TRBV5-1	.	TRBJ2-5	TGCGCCAGCAGCTTCGAGGGACTAGCGAGGGAGACCCAGTACTTC	CASSFEGLARETQYF
TRBD1	TRBV7-9	.	TRBJ1-4	TGTGCCAGCATCTGGGACAGGGGGCGCAAGCCTAATGAAAAACTGTTTTTT	CASIWDRGRKPNEKLFF
.	TRBV5-6	.	TRBJ1-2	TGTGCCAGCAGCTTTGTGAATATGATCTATGGCTACACCTTC	CASSFVNMIYGYTF
TRBD2	TRBV19	.	TRBJ2-7	TGTGCCAGTAGTATGGGACTACGCTCCTACGAGCAGTACTTC	CASSMGLRSYEQYF
.	TRBV3-1/TRBV3-2	.	TRBJ1-4	TGTGCCAGCAGTAACCGGGACGGGGGGGAAAAACTGTTTTTT	CASSNRDGGEKLFF
.	TRBV7-9	.	TRBJ2-2	TGTGCCAGCAGCTTAGGTTCCGGGAATTTGAACACCGGGGAGCTGTTTTTT	CASSLGSGNLNTGELFF
TRBD1	TRBV27	.	TRBJ1-4	TGTGCCAGCAGTCCCTGGGACAGGGGGATGGTTGAAAAACTGTTTTTT	CASSPWDRGMVEKLFF
.	TRBV4-2	.	TRBJ1-1	TGTGCCAGCAGCCAAGGGTTCTCGAACCGAAAGGCAGCTTTCTTT	CASSQGFSNRKAAFF
TRBD1	TRBV24-1	.	TRBJ1-6	TGTGCCACCCTGATTACAGGGGGCGGTGATTCACCCCTCCACTTT	CATLITGGGDSPLHF
.	TRBV15	.	TRBJ1-3	TGTGCCACCAGCAGAGATCTCGGGAGCTCTGGAAACACCATATATTTT	CATSRDLGSSGNTIYF
TRBD2	TRBV7-9	.	TRBJ2-5	TGTGCCAGCAGCTCCCACGGGGGACTAGCGTCCCAAGAGACCCAGTACTTC	CASSSHGGLASQETQYF
.	TRBV9	.	TRBJ2-3	TGTGCCAGCAGCGAGGACCCAAGGACGGGGCGTACGCAGTATTTT	CASSEDPRTGRTQYF
TRBD1	TRBV11-2	few	TRBJ1-2	TGTGCCAGCAGTTCTCTTACAGGGGCGGGTGGCTACACCTTC	CASSSLTGAGGYTF
.	TRBV27	.	TRBJ1-2	TGTGCCAGCAGTCCCAACCACTATGATGGCTACACCTTC	CASSPNHYDGYTF
.	TRBV5-3	.	TRBJ1-5	TGTGCCAGAAGCTTCGCTAACCGGGGGCAGGGTCAGCCCCAGCATTTT	CARSFANRGQGQPQHF
TRBD2	TRBV7-6	.	TRBJ2-7	TGTGCCAGCAGCTTGGGGGTGGGGACTAGAGGCTCCTACGAGCAGTACTTC	CASSLGVGTRGSYEQYF
.	TRBV19	.	TRBJ1-3	TGTGCCAGTAGTATGCCCTCGGGCTCTGGAAACACCATATATTTT	CASSMPSGSGNTIYF
TRBD2	TRBV19	.	TRBJ2-3	TGTGCCAGTAGTAGCGGGGGGGGTAAAGATACGCAGTATTTT	CASSSGGGKDTQYF
.	TRBV19	once	TRBJ1-2	TGTGCCAGTAGCCTAGCTAACTATGGCTACACCTTC	CASSLANYGYTF
.	TRBV12-5	once	TRBJ1-6	TGTGCTAGTGGTTCATCCCTCGGATGGCCCAAGGCCGTGTCACCCCTCCACTTT	CASGSSLGWPKAVSPLHF
.	TRBV7-2	once	TRBJ2-7	TGTGCCAGCAGCTTAGCGGGCGCAGGCCTCCTCTACTACGAGCAGTACTTC	CASSLAGAGLLYYEQYF
.	TRBV11-2	.	TRBJ2-5	TGTGCCAGCAGCTTAGAGTCTGCCCCCTTGGCGACCCAGTACTTC	CASSLESAPLATQYF
TRBD2	TRBV7-7	.	TRBJ2-5	TGTGCTAGCAGCTTAGCGGAGGGACTAGCGGATCAAGAGACCCAGTACTTC	CASSLAEGLADQETQYF
TRBD2	TRBV6-5	once	TRBJ2-3	TGTGCCAGCAGTCCGGGAGGGGGGACAGATACGCAGTATTTT	CASSPGGGTDTQYF
.	TRBV28	.	TRBJ2-7	TGTGCCAGCAGCGTAGGCGTCCAGGCCCAGTACTTC	CASSVGVQAQYF
TRBD1	TRBV28	.	TRBJ2-1	TGTGCCAGCAGTTCCCCGGGACAGGGTGTCGTAAGGTTCTTC	CASSSPGQGVVRFF
.	TRBV18	.	TRBJ1-3	TGTGCCAGCTCACCACCCGGGGTCTCTGGAAACACCATATATTTT	CASSPPGVSGNTIYF
.	TRBV7-9	.	TRBJ2-3	TGTGCCAGCAGCTATCACCTACTAGGGGGGGGTCCCACAGATACGCAGTATTTT	CASSYHLLGGGPTDTQYF